This T cell receptor beta chain was identified during a study of blood T cell repertoires in COVID-19. Only in-frame clones appear in the TCRdb table, and some are missing; sequencing was by immunoSEQ multiplex PCR. This sample carries 350,000 to 450,000 clones, around 92% of them seen once, and the ten largest clones take more than 0.95%. Sequencing was done on a sample of peripheral blood. The TCR originated in a man aged 35 to 55 with acute or convalescent COVID-19.

The CDR3, as DNA: TGTGCCACCAGTGGGCAGGAATCTTATGGCTACACCTTC. Protein: CATSGQESYGYTF. The rearrangement uses TRBV24-1 and TRBJ1-2; D is undetermined. Germline loops: CDR1 KGHDR, CDR2 SFDVKD. Trimming pared 5 bases from V and 5 bases from J, leaving 11 bases between. The CDR3 spans 13 residues.